The rows below give T cell receptor beta chains drawn from one sample of a study of vaccination effects on CD4 cells after COVID-19. The antigens these receptors bind are not known. Data came from immunoSEQ multiplex PCR; TCRdb stores just in-frame clones and leaves some out. This table holds tens of thousands of clones, 70% to 80% found once. This specimen consisted of CD4+ T cells from PBMCs cultured with HCoV-NL63 spike peptides, obtained before COVID-19 vaccination. Receptors originate from a human donor who had a prior SARS-CoV-2 infection. Both conserved end residues are part of each CDR3. Each record gives: clone size, V gene, J gene, D gene, CDR3 protein. D genes are given only for firm matches. Some rows have no size entry. The others give once, few or many, or a class for an expanded clone.

>.|TRBV19|TRBJ2-5|.
CASSTRGVETQYF
>.|TRBV3-1/TRBV3-2|TRBJ1-3|.
CASSLGREGNTIYF
>few|TRBV4-3|TRBJ1-3|TRBD1
CASSPGTVFSGNTIYF
>.|TRBV10-3|TRBJ1-5|.
CAIAQDSLNQPQHF
>once|TRBV12-3/TRBV12-4|TRBJ1-2|.
CASSFAAFGYTF
>.|TRBV6-1|TRBJ2-7|.
CASTEARTGTYEQYF
>.|TRBV6-2/TRBV6-3|TRBJ2-1|TRBD2
CASSRGSSYNEQFF
>.|TRBV6-5|TRBJ2-1|.
CASSLSGGAINEQFF
>.|TRBV20-1|TRBJ1-2|.
CSASTEIYGYTF
>.|TRBV6-6|TRBJ1-4|TRBD1
CASSIDRGRANEKLFF
>.|TRBV7-2|TRBJ1-3|.
CASSWGRSGNTIYF
>few|TRBV5-4|TRBJ1-1|.
CASSVDPRGSPGEAFF
>.|TRBV13|TRBJ1-2|TRBD1
CASSLLRGQSYGYTF
>.|TRBV5-1|TRBJ2-7|.
CASSLVGTTMEEQYF
>few|TRBV24-1|TRBJ2-7|.
CATSAAGSVGEQYF
>once|TRBV7-9|TRBJ2-6|.
CASSLVGGDSGANVLTF
>few|TRBV7-3|TRBJ1-1|.
CASSLTPKENTEAFF
>.|TRBV18|TRBJ1-1|.
CASSNRESTEAFF
>.|TRBV9|TRBJ2-2|.
CASSPRLPGELFF
>.|TRBV5-1|TRBJ2-3|TRBD2
CASSPDGWRGASGQYF
>.|TRBV4-2|TRBJ2-3|TRBD2
CASSQPTSGGGTQYF
>.|TRBV2|TRBJ1-2|TRBD1
CASSRGQDYGYTF
>.|TRBV9|TRBJ2-6|.
CASSPRSGANVLTF
>.|TRBV27|TRBJ2-5|.
CASSLLGLEETQYF
>.|TRBV9|TRBJ1-2|.
CASSPGTAEVGYTF
>.|TRBV28|TRBJ1-2|TRBD1
CASSYLAGTGVSGYTF
>.|TRBV15|TRBJ1-5|.
CATSRAGGGQPQHF
>.|TRBV12-5|TRBJ1-5|.
CASGSGEQPQHF
>.|TRBV5-1|TRBJ2-7|TRBD2
CASSGTSGRGYEQYF
>.|TRBV11-3|TRBJ1-3|.
CASSLGVSGNTIYF
>.|TRBV10-2|TRBJ2-5|TRBD2
CASSAPFLAGTTETQYF
>.|TRBV7-8|TRBJ2-1|TRBD2
CASSSRTSGSTGEQFF
>.|TRBV3-1/TRBV3-2|TRBJ2-3|TRBD2
CASRSGGVTDTQYF